This T cell receptor beta chain was retrieved from a study of identical twins. Study-wide results and limits: In zero-insertion analyses, partial confounding could arise from invariant MAIT and iNKT cells. Cord blood beta clonotypes that were abundant carried fewer insertions, and memory repertoires showed no such trend.

Only healthy Caucasians were included as donors. A universal primer site was added by template switching, and unique molecular identifiers were carried by the cDNA. One entry per CDR3 protein, called by TCRdb with MiXCR from the 5' RACE reads. The sample lists 1.5 million to 2 million distinct CDR3 sequences, about 30% seen once, with about 0.25% in the top ten. As for this clonotype: Its antigen is not known.

Sequencing was performed on cord blood. This clonotype originated in a newborn girl in good health.

The CDR3 reads CASSPYRIRLSVGAYEQYF. CDR3 DNA: TGCGCCAGCAGCCCCTACCGGATACGGCTTAGTGTGGGGGCCTACGAGCAGTACTTC. This chain connects TRBV5-1 to TRBJ2-7; D may match TRBD1 or TRBD2 (5 bases each). CDR1 and CDR2 from the germline V gene are SGHRS and YFSETQ. This CDR3 comprises 19 residues. V was trimmed by 4 bases and J by 2 bases, leaving 28 bases between them. Based on the CDR3 plus reference TRBV5-1 and TRBJ2-7, the full variable domain is KAGVTQTPRYLIKTRGQQVTLSCSPISGHRSVSWYQQTPGQGLQFLFEYFSETQRNKGNFPGRFSGRQFSNSRSEMNVSTLELGDSALYLCASSPYRIRLSVGAYEQYFGPGTRLTVT.